Many counts were recorded for the clone carrying this T cell receptor beta chain. Its specificity is unknown. V was trimmed by 0 bases and J by 7 bases, leaving 13 bases between them. From germline, CDR1 is LGHNA and CDR2 YSLEER. CDR3 length equals 15 residues. This sample stems from a study of blood T cells in healthy people across ages. Samples had at least 6.5 million PBMCs isolated from them. Findings of the study overall: Not knowing donor CMV status may have confounded expanded clonotype changes. As age increased, TCR beta diversity per million T cells fell in a roughly linear fashion.

PCR was performed a second time for 7 to 11 cycles using a sample-barcoded 5' primer and a J-beta primer mix. Tagging of each cDNA molecule was performed by a template-switch adaptor with 12 random nucleotides. Each CDR3 protein is one row after TCRdb ran MiXCR on the 5' RACE reads. This table holds some 900,000 distinct CDR3 sequences, around 48% found once. The specimen was blood. The TCR was taken from a young man in good health. The V call is TRBV4-3, the J call TRBJ1-5; maybe TRBD1 (6 bases). The CDR3 DNA is TGCGCCAGCAGCCAAGATCCGGCAGGGGCCCAGCCCCAGCATTTT. Protein product: CASSQDPAGAQPQHF.